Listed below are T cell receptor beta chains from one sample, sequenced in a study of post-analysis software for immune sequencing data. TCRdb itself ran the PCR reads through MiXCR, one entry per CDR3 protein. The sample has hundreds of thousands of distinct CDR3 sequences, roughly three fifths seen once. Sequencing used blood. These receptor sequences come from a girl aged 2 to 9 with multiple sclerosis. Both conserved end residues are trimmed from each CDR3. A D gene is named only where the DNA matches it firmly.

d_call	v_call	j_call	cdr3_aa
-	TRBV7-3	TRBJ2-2	ASSSTFGGGELF
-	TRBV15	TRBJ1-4	ATSRAGRDNEKLF
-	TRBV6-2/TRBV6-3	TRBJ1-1	ASSHLLRGSEAF
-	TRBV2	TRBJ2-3	ASSVERYTDTQY
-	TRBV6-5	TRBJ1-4	ASRGPLRGKLF
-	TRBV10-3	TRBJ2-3	AISGGKDTQY
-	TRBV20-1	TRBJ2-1	SARTYAGLRLNEQF
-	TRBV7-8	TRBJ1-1	ASSLERVGNTEAF
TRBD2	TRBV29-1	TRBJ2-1	SVYAGGRDYNEQF
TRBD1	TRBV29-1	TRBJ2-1	STRGHEQF
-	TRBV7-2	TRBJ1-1	ASSSGFHGNTEAF